The clone carrying this T cell receptor (beta chain) has at least ten counts. The sample originates from a study of T cells in Graves' hyperthyroidism and ophthalmopathy. Germline V CDR1 and CDR2: SGHVS, FQNEAQ. The CDR3 is made up of 15 amino acids. The V and J ends lost 2 bases and 4 bases respectively, with 14 bases between them. Researchers amplified the TCR beta CDR3 regions from RNA transcripts. The TCR CDR3 first-round RT-PCR relied on the HTBI primer set. TCRdb analysed the multiplex PCR reads with MiXCR anew, one entry per CDR3 protein. The sample has over 700,000 distinct CDR3 sequences, about 17% seen once.

The sequence derives from a woman between 50 and 59 years old with Graves' hyperthyroidism that later progressed to Graves' ophthalmopathy. Sample: blood. The chain carries TRBV7-8 and TRBJ1-2; possibly TRBD1 for D (6 bases). CDR3 bases: TGTGCCAGCAGCTTAACACAGGGCATAACCTATGGCTACACCTTC. It is translated as CASSLTQGITYGYTF.